This T cell receptor (beta chain) originates from a study of beta chain features in type 1 diabetes listed by TCRdb under 2018. A note on the overall study: No differences in mean age, gender distribution, total cell number or subset yield were found between patients and healthy donors. In the study, recently diagnosed type 1 diabetes patients and matched healthy donors were compared on the TCRB repertoires of their sorted circulating CD4+ T cell subsets. Regulatory and stem cell-like memory subsets were isolated from only 8 patients and roughly 8 healthy donors, whereas naive and central memory subsets came from all 30 or so donors. A total of 85 million to 140 million sorted cells were examined across all samples, and a strong correlation was observed between cell number per subset and RNA yield.

A few counts support this clone. Its antigen remains unidentified. No quality values exist for individual bases; no much larger clone is one base distant. On the study overall, not on this receptor specifically: At VDJ recombination sites, type 1 diabetes patients had fewer insertions and more deleted nucleotides, which implies abnormalities in thymic rearrangement. PCR might favor shorter templates, but patient and control samples were amplified and corrected together, so any skew would affect both groups equally. Only small numbers of individuals were included in the HLA sub-analyses, which left unresolved whether HLA type had any influence on TCRB rearrangement. Sequencing cDNA rather than genomic DNA could over-represent highly expressing activated cells, although activation and CD3 levels did not differ between groups. Type 1 diabetes patients showed a moderate but significant shortening of TCRB CDR3 length in all four CD4+ subsets. Naive, central memory and regulatory TCRB repertoires appeared to be more similar among patients than among healthy donors.

Taken from the germline V gene (reference sequence), the CDR1 and CDR2 loops are GTSNPN and SVGIG. There are 14 amino acids in the CDR3, from cysteine to phenylalanine inclusive. The sequence is cut down to CDR3 DNA, 42 bases in frame from base 1. The germline ends are 12 bases apart after V is trimmed by 0 bases and J by 4 bases. Each donor gave one peripheral blood draw, roughly 0.12 L on average, collected into heparinised tubes. Using a panel that included CD45RO, CCR7, CD25, CD127, CD95 and CD27, naive, central memory, regulatory and stem cell-like memory CD4+ T cells were sorted on a BD FACSAria II. Purity was above 95% for every sorted population. PBMCs were isolated right away by Lymphoprep density gradient centrifugation and were stained directly, without culture. To minimize batch effects, samples were stained and sorted in pairs, one healthy donor with one patient per experiment. The High Capacity cDNA Reverse Transcription Kit was used to reverse transcribe all of the isolated RNA, meaning that expressed TCRB transcripts were what got sequenced. Naive, central memory and regulatory T cell samples underwent deep immunoSEQ sequencing, averaging about 3.57 million total reads per sample. Sorted cells were lysed in RLT buffer, and RNA was extracted using DNase-treated RNeasy Micro or Mini kits according to cell number. To prevent cross-contamination, each cell subset was processed individually, whereas patient and healthy donor samples were processed jointly. Using the immunoSEQ multiplex PCR, TCRB sequences were amplified from cDNA into 87-bp fragments spanning the CDR3 region. Sequencing of the amplicons was done on the Illumina HiSeq platform. Concerning the study's data processing: Synthetic template baselines were used to correct PCR bias computationally, reads within Hamming distance 2 were collapsed together, and singletons that could not be merged were discarded. Reads were aligned against IMGT to assign V, D and J genes, CDR3 length and insertions or deletions at six rearrangement sites. Within each subset, clonotype counts were normalized to sorted cell number, and only after that were true diversity and Gini coefficients computed with the tcR R package. Repertoire sharing was quantified using the overlap coefficient calculated on TCRB nucleotide sequences. Out-of-frame TCRB sequences from naive cells were analyzed as a proxy for the pre-selection repertoire. This immuneACCESS table, as held by TCRdb, lists in-frame sequences with V and J called but not all clones. Of the missing ones, under half trace to an unresolved V gene in checked studies; the others have no known cause. The DNA was the basis for D and trimming; V, J and clone size are from that table. The sample table contains some 700,000 clones; only one count was recorded for about an eighth of them. The ten largest account for approximately 0.022% of the sample.

Recombination joined TRBV30 with TRBJ1-1, with no confident D gene call. Sequencing used naive CD4+ T cells from blood. Read against the paper, the sample's cell subset or site label means: true naive CD4+ T cells. The TCR originated in a man between 18 and 35 years old with type 1 diabetes. The nucleotide sequence is TGTGCCTGGAGTGTACGGCGTTTGGGCACTGAAGCTTTCTTT. It codes for CAWSVRRLGTEAFF.